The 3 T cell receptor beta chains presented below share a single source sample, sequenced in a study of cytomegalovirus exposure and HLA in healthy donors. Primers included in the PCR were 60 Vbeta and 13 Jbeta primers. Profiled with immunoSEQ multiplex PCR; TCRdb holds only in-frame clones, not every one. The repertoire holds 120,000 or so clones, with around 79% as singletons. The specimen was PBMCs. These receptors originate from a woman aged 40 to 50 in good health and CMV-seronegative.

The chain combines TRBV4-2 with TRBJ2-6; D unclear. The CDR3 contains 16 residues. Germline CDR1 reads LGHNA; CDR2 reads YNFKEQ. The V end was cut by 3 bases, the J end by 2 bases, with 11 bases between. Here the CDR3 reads CASSQNARAGANVLTF. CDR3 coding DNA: TGTGCCAGCAGCCAGAATGCCCGGGCTGGGGCCAACGTCCTGACTTTC.

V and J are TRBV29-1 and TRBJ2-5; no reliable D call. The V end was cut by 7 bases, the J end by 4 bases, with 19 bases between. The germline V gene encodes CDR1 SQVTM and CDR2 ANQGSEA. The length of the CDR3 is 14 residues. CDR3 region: CSAITPQRGETQYF. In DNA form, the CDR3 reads TGCAGCGCGATAACTCCTCAAAGAGGAGAGACCCAGTACTTC.

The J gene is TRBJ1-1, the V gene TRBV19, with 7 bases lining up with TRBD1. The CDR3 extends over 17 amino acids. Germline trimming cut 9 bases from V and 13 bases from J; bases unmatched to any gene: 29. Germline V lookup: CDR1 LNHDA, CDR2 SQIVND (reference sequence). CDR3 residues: CASASNKRTGRLTKGFF. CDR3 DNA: TGTGCCAGCGCCTCAAACAAACGGACAGGACGATTGACTAAGGGTTTCTTT. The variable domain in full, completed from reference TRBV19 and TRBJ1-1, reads DGGITQSPKYLFRKEGQNVTLSCEQNLNHDAMYWYRQDPGQGLRLIYYSQIVNDFQKGDIAEGYSVSREKKESFPLTVTSAQKNPTAFYLCASASNKRTGRLTKGFFGQGTRLTVV.